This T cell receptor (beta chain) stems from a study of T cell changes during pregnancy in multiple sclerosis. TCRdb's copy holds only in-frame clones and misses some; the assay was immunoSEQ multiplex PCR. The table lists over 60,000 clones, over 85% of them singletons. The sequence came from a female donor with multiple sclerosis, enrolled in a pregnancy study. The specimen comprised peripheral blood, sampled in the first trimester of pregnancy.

This CDR3 reads CASMSGGGSNSPLHF. The CDR3 DNA reads as TGTGCCAGCATGTCAGGGGGAGGTAGTAATTCACCCCTCCACTTT. The J gene is TRBJ1-6, the V gene TRBV2; 7 bases line up with TRBD1. CDR1 is SNHLY and CDR2 is FYNNEI in the germline V gene. The CDR3 contains 15 residues. The V and J ends lost 7 bases and 6 bases, in that order; junction bases with no gene match: 9.